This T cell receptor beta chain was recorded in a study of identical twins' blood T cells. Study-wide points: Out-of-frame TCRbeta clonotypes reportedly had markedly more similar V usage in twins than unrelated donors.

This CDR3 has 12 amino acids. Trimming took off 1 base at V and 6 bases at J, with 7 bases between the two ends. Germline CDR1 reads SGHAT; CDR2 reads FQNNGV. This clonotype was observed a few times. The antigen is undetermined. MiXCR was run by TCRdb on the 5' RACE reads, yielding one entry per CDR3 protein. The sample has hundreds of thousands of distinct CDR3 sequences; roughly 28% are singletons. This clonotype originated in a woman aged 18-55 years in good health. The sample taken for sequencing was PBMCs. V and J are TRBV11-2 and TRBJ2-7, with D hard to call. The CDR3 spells CASSLGRPEQYF. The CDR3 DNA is TGTGCCAGCAGCTTAGGTCGTCCCGAGCAGTACTTC. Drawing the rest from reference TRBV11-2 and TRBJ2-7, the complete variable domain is EAGVAQSPRYKIIEKRQSVAFWCNPISGHATLYWYQQILGQGPKLLIQFQNNGVVDDSQLPKDRFSAERLKGVDSTLKIQPAKLEDSAVYLCASSLGRPEQYFGPGTRLTVT.